A single TCR beta chain is shown here with its context. No antigen is known for it. CDR1 SGHAT and CDR2 FQNNGV come from the germline V gene. CDR3 length: 12 amino acids. The V and J ends lost 8 bases and 5 bases respectively, with 13 bases between them. CD45RO-negative, CCR7-positively selected cells formed the naive CD8 fraction, excluding terminally differentiated effector memory CD45RA+ cells. The source of the sample is a study of shared clonotypes between healthy human individuals. Study-wide points: Sampling covered blood only; tissue repertoires likely differ. There were few donors, and this limited the genetic and exposure-history diversity represented.

Deep-level assay runs were performed. The assay was immunoSEQ multiplex PCR, and TCRdb's table has in-frame clones only and misses some. Here the sample spans approximately 600,000 clones, roughly 95% being singletons. This receptor was taken from a woman in her 30s in good health. V and J are TRBV11-2 and TRBJ2-7; no firm D call. Sequenced material: naive CD8+ T cells sorted from blood. The CDR3 here is CASRSQGNEQYF. The CDR3 nucleotides are TGTGCCAGCCGTTCACAAGGGAACGAGCAGTACTTC.